This TCR beta chain was recovered during a study of blood T cell repertoires in COVID-19 (dated by TCRdb to 2020 to 2022). Background on the whole study: Samples covering the acute and convalescent phases of COVID-19 were provided by collaborators in the United States, Italy and Spain. The material from the prospective study consisted of cDNA or gDNA derived from T cells, B-cell-depleted T cells, or PBMCs. Subjects who had been exposed to COVID-19, were actively infected with it, or had recovered from it provided the deeply sampled blood TCRbeta repertoires that made up the dataset. The repertoires were released in a freely available public database intended as a resource for research on the immune response to SARS-CoV-2. The samples were drawn from two sources: the first 160 participants of the ongoing ImmuneRACE study, and 1,254 subjects contributed by 6 global collaborators. The sample metadata nearly always contained a de-identified subject ID, COVID-19 status, age in years and sex. Where HLA class I and class II types were available, the types were taken from metadata supplied by the sample provider, not from assay-based typing. Overall study results and their limits: The quantity of clinical and demographic metadata differed by source and by participant and was supplied without curation.

TCRbeta CDR3 regions were amplified from genomic DNA using the immunoSEQ Assay, a bias-controlled multiplex PCR. Per the original workflow: Nucleated cell counts per sample were estimated from amplification of reference gene primers within the assay. To quantify the absolute abundance of each unique TCRbeta CDR3 rearrangement, sequence reads were collapsed and filtered. For each sample, productive Simpson clonality was calculated as the square root of Simpson's diversity index over productive rearrangements. TCRdb limited this immuneACCESS table to in-frame rearrangements with V and J called. A share of clones is missing; checked studies link under half to unresolved V genes, and the rest is unexplained. For V, J and clone size, that table is used; D and trimming come from the DNA. Present in this sample are 100,000 or so clones, roughly four fifths of which were seen just once. About a tenth of the sample goes to the ten largest clones.

Whole blood was collected in K2EDTA tubes by collaborating institutions according to the institutions' own protocols. Collaborator samples were shipped for TCRbeta analysis as frozen whole blood, isolated PBMCs, or DNA extracted from either sample type. Trimmed from V: 4 bases; trimmed from J: 2 bases; junction bases lacking a gene match: 8. In the germline V gene (reference sequence), CDR1 corresponds to MNHEY and CDR2 to SMNVEV. CDR3 length: 16 amino acids, cysteine to phenylalanine. The read is trimmed to its CDR3 DNA, 48 bases read in frame from base 1. About this clone: It lacks a known antigen. Per-nucleotide qualities are absent, and no much larger clonotype sits a single base away.

The chain employs TRBV27 and TRBJ2-5; 9 bases in the junction line up with TRBD1. Sequenced material: peripheral blood. The clonotype was recovered from a man aged 35 to 55 with active or convalescent COVID-19. Here is the DNA: TGTGCCAGCAGTTCCCTCGGGACAGGGATTCAAGAGACCCAGTACTTC. Translated, this gives CASSSLGTGIQETQYF.